This TCR beta chain was documented in a study of CD8 T cells in ankylosing spondylitis. Study-level results: In ankylosing spondylitis patients, matched synovial fluid reportedly showed significant enrichment of disease-linked clones. There was a TCR beta motif, made of several highly homologous variants, that appeared characteristic of ankylosing spondylitis blood. Within peripheral blood, clones linked to disease were CD8+ and relatively rare. Some motif variants had been reported before (in reactive arthritis synovial fluid and blood).

The sample holds many counts of this clonotype. Antigen unknown. TCRdb recomputed calls from the 5' RACE reads with MiXCR, one row per CDR3 protein. This repertoire shows approximately 540,000 distinct CDR3 sequences, 12% found once; its top ten account for approximately 7%. Per germline, CDR1 DFQATT and CDR2 SNEGSKA (reference sequence). The CDR3 is made up of 14 amino acids. V was pared by 6 bases and J by 0 bases, with 5 bases of the junction left unmatched. Material: blood, either unsorted or a sorted T cell fraction (not recorded which). The TCR sequence derives from a male donor with ankylosing spondylitis. The chain combines TRBV20-1 with TRBJ2-3; 8 nucleotides match TRBD1. CDR3 DNA: TGCAGTGCGGAAAGACAGGGGAGCACAGATACGCAGTATTTT. Residues: CSAERQGSTDTQYF.